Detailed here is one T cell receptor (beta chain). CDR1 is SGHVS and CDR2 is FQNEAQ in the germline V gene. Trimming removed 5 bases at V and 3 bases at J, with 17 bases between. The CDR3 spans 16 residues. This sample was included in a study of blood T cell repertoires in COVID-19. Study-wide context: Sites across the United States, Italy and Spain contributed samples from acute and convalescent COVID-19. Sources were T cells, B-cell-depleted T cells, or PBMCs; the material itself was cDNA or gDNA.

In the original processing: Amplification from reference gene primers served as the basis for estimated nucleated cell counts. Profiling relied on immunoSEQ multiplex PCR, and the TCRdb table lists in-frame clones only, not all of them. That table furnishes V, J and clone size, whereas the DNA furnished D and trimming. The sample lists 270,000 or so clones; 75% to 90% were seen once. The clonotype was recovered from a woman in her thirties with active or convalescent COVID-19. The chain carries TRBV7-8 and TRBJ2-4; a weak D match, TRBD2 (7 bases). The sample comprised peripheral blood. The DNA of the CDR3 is TGTGCCAGCAGCAGGGAGGGGGAGAAGGGCAAAAACATTCAGTACTTC. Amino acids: CASSREGEKGKNIQYF. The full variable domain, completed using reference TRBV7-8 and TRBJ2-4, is GAGVSQSPRYKVAKRGQDVALRCDPISGHVSLFWYQQALGQGPEFLTYFQNEAQLDKSGLPSDRFFAERPEGSVSTLKIQRTQQEDSAVYLCASSREGEKGKNIQYFGAGTRLSVL.